These 22 T cell receptor beta chains came from one sample sequenced in a study of blood T cells in healthy people across ages. Primers used in a second PCR of about 7 to 12 cycles were a sample-barcoded 5' primer and a J-beta primer mix. In TCRdb, the 5' RACE reads were re-called with MiXCR into one record per CDR3 protein. The top ten clones hold under 5% of a sample with around 1,600,000 distinct CDR3 sequences, approximately 43% of them seen once. Sequenced sample: blood. These receptors were taken from a woman aged 18-29 years in good health.

The gene calls are TRBV13 and TRBJ2-5; D remains ambiguous. The J call may be wrong; the DNA end is better matched by TRBJ2-7. The CDR3 loop spans 13 amino acids. Germline-derived CDR1 and CDR2 are PRHDT and FYEKMQ (reference sequence). The CDR3, as DNA: TGTGCCAGCAGCCCGGACCGGCGTCGCGAGCAGTACTTC. Encoded protein: CASSPDRRREQYF.

This clonotype was found a few times. V usage is TRBV2 and J usage is TRBJ2-5; the D call may be TRBD1 or TRBD2 (5 bases each). Germline V gene sequence: CDR1 SNHLY, CDR2 FYNNEI. The CDR3 is 14 amino acids. The ends were cut back, 0 bases at V and 5 bases at J, with 10 bases in the middle. CDR3 protein: CASSEALWGETQYF. CDR3 DNA sequence: TGTGCCAGCAGTGAAGCGCTGTGGGGGGAGACCCAGTACTTC.

The genes are TRBV29-1 and TRBJ2-1; D may correspond to TRBD1 or TRBD2 (5 bases each). V was clipped by 7 bases and J by 0 bases, with 16 bases between them. The CDR3 is made up of 15 amino acids. Germline assignment: CDR1 SQVTM and CDR2 ANQGSEA. The CDR3 region is CSADGGLSSYNEQFF. CDR3 DNA: TGCAGCGCGGATGGGGGTTTAAGCTCCTACAATGAGCAGTTCTTC.

The chain uses TRBV18 and TRBJ2-5; D is unresolved. Trimming took 6 bases from V and 2 from J, leaving 10 bases between them. The germline V gene encodes CDR1 KGHSH and CDR2 LQKENI. This CDR3 is built from 13 residues. The CDR3 protein is CASSHGEQETQYF. In nucleotides, the CDR3 is TGTGCCAGCTCCCATGGGGAACAAGAGACCCAGTACTTC.

The chain recombines TRBV3-1 with TRBJ2-1; TRBD2 matches 8 bases. V gave up 3 bases and J gave up 2 bases; unmatched junction bases: 3. Germline values: CDR1 LGHDT, CDR2 YNNKEL (reference sequence). The CDR3 loop spans 15 amino acids. The CDR3 is CASSHVGLAYNEQFF. DNA of the CDR3: TGTGCCAGCAGCCACGTGGGACTAGCCTACAATGAGCAGTTCTTC.

This clonotype was observed at least ten times. J is TRBJ2-1 and V is TRBV12-3 or TRBV12-4; 9 positions agree with TRBD2. This CDR3 spans 15 amino acids. V was clipped by 3 bases and J by 4 bases; unmatched bases: 4. CDR3 amino acids: CASSLSLAGYNEQFF. CDR3 sequence (DNA): TGTGCCAGCAGTTTGAGTCTAGCGGGATACAATGAGCAGTTCTTC.

The V and J genes are TRBV24-1 and TRBJ2-4; 7 bases line up with TRBD2. Trimming cost V 9 bases and J 9 bases; bases outside gene matches: 10. From germline, CDR1 is KGHDR and CDR2 SFDVKD. The CDR3 covers 13 residues. CDR3 amino acids: CATVAGDYSIQYF. CDR3 in DNA: TGTGCCACCGTCGCGGGAGATTACTCCATTCAGTACTTC.

A few counts support this clonotype. The chain combines TRBV7-2 with TRBJ1-6; no clear D gene. The germline CDR1 and CDR2 sequences are SGHTA and FQGNSA. Trimming stripped 6 bases from V and 0 bases from J, with 9 bases between. This CDR3 is built from 15 residues. The CDR3 bases are TGTGCCAGCAGGACAACCAGCTCCTATAATTCACCCCTCCACTTT. It encodes CASRTTSSYNSPLHF. The full variable domain, rest sourced from reference TRBV7-2 and TRBJ1-6, is GAGVSQSPSNKVTEKGKDVELRCDPISGHTALYWYRQSLGQGLEFLIYFQGNSAPDKSGLPSDRFSAERTGGSVSTLTIQRTQQEDSAVYLCASRTTSSYNSPLHFGNGTRLTVT.

This chain joins TRBV2 and TRBJ2-5; TRBD2 might be the D (5 bases). Germline CDR1 is SNHLY and CDR2 is FYNNEI. Between the trimmed V and J ends, which lost 3 bases and 5 bases, there was a span of 25 bases. The CDR3 contains 18 residues. The CDR3 here is CASSDPVLREAARETQYF. The CDR3 DNA reads as TGTGCCAGCAGTGATCCGGTCCTGAGGGAAGCGGCGCGGGAGACCCAGTACTTC.

For the CDR3, the DNA is TGTGCTAGTGGTTTGGGACTAGCGGGAGCATGCAATGAGCAGTTCTTC. This translates into CASGLGLAGACNEQFF. The chain recombines TRBV12-5 with TRBJ2-1; TRBD2 aligns across 12 bases. V shed 1 base and J 6 bases; nucleotides not matched to a gene: 4. The CDR3 has 16 residues. Germline V gives CDR1 LGHNT, CDR2 FRNRAP.

This clonotype has a count of ten or more. The chain carries TRBV5-1 and TRBJ2-7; tentatively, D is TRBD2 (5 bases). This CDR3 comprises 14 residues. V lost 0 bases, J lost 2 bases, and 9 bases lay in between. The germline V gene has CDR1 SGHRS and CDR2 YFSETQ. The DNA of the CDR3 is TGCGCCAGCAGCTTGGGGACTGAGACCTACGAGCAGTACTTC. Translating gives CASSLGTETYEQYF.

This chain links TRBV6-6 with TRBJ2-4; 10 positions match TRBD1. The DNA end favors TRBJ2-7, so the J call may be wrong. The CDR3 contains 14 residues. CDR1 MNHNY and CDR2 SVGAGI come from the germline V gene (reference sequence). CDR3 sequence (DNA): TGTGCCAGCAGGGAAGACAGGGGGCCCTACGAGCAGTACTTC. This codes for CASREDRGPYEQYF.

This clonotype has a handful of counts. The CDR3 is CATSGGRSYEQYF. CDR3 coding DNA: TGTGCCACCAGCGGCGGACGCTCCTACGAGCAGTACTTC. V usage is TRBV24-1 and J usage is TRBJ2-7; no definite D call. Germline CDR1 is KGHDR and CDR2 is SFDVKD. Trimming took off 7 bases at V and 0 bases at J, with 9 bases between the two ends. This CDR3 is 13 amino acids long.

This clonotype was detected a few times. This chain links TRBV4-1 with TRBJ1-1; no reliable D call. V was clipped by 5 bases and J by 11 bases, with 15 bases between them. In germline, CDR1 is MGHRA, CDR2 YSYEKL. The CDR3 runs to 12 residues. CDR3 protein: CASSNLWTGAFF. The CDR3 DNA sequence: TGCGCCAGCAGCAACCTTTGGACCGGGGCTTTCTTT.

At least ten counts were recorded for this clonotype. The chain combines TRBV12-3 or TRBV12-4 with TRBJ1-2; D gene unclear. CDR3 length equals 13 residues. The V and J ends lost 5 bases and 2 bases respectively, with 9 bases between them. For the CDR3, the DNA is TGTGCCAGCAGTGTAAGCGGGAACTATGGCTACACCTTC. It codes for CASSVSGNYGYTF.

The rearrangement links TRBV4-3 to TRBJ1-3; a weak D match, TRBD1 (6 bases). In germline, CDR1 is LGHNA, CDR2 YSLEER. The CDR3 has 16 amino acids. Trimming shortened V by 3 bases and J by 0 bases, and 12 bases separated the two germline ends. The CDR3 protein is CASSHKPDSSGNTIYF. The CDR3 coding sequence is TGCGCCAGCAGCCACAAACCGGACAGCTCTGGAAACACCATATATTTT.

This clonotype was seen only a few times. The V call is TRBV9, the J call TRBJ2-5; no clear D. CDR1 is SGDLS, CDR2 YYNGEE, per germline. V was trimmed by 0 bases and J by 3 bases, leaving 9 bases between them. The length of the CDR3 is 14 residues. CDR3 sequence: CASSVAFGEETQYF. CDR3 in DNA: TGTGCCAGCAGCGTAGCTTTTGGAGAAGAGACCCAGTACTTC. The full variable domain, its missing parts supplied by reference TRBV9 and TRBJ2-5, is DSGVTQTPKHLITATGQRVTLRCSPRSGDLSVYWYQQSLDQGLQFLIQYYNGEERAKGNILERFSAQQFPDLHSELNLSSLELGDSALYFCASSVAFGEETQYFGPGTRLLVL.

This clonotype was recorded at least ten times. CDR3 sequence reads: CASSVDGAANYGYTF. The CDR3 DNA reads TGTGCCAGCAGCGTAGACGGGGCCGCTAACTATGGCTACACCTTC. The chain uses TRBV9 and TRBJ1-2, with a tentative D call TRBD1 (5 bases). This CDR3 contains 15 residues. V was cut by 0 bases and J by 0 bases, with 9 bases left in between. Germline V gene lookup returns CDR1 SGDLS and CDR2 YYNGEE. Full variable domain (outside the CDR3, taken from reference TRBV9 and TRBJ1-2): DSGVTQTPKHLITATGQRVTLRCSPRSGDLSVYWYQQSLDQGLQFLIQYYNGEERAKGNILERFSAQQFPDLHSELNLSSLELGDSALYFCASSVDGAANYGYTFGSGTRLTVV.

This chain joins TRBV20-1 and TRBJ1-5; tentative D call: TRBD1 (5 bases). Germline CDR1 is DFQATT and CDR2 is SNEGSKA (reference sequence). This CDR3 is built from 13 residues. With 6 bases removed from V and 8 bases from J, the gap between germline ends came to 17 bases. The CDR3 region is CSAGGVPNKPQHF. The CDR3 DNA reads TGCAGTGCGGGGGGTGTGCCGAATAAGCCCCAGCATTTT.

Points on this clonotype: One end of the junction does not line up with germline, which may come from a read error. The chain employs TRBV4-1 and TRBJ1-6, with TRBD1 matching 7 bases. The CDR3 covers 13 residues. The germline V gene has CDR1 MGHRA and CDR2 YSYEKL. The DNA of the CDR3 is TGCGTCAGCAGCCAGGGGGTTAATTCACCCCTCCACTTT. This sequence encodes CVSSQGVNSPLHF.

Many counts were recorded for this clonotype. V usage is TRBV6-5 and J usage is TRBJ2-3, with D uncertain. Germline V CDR1 and CDR2: MNHEY, SVGAGI. This CDR3 is built from 11 residues. Trimming cost V 8 bases and J 2 bases, with 5 bases left between them. The CDR3 DNA sequence: TGTGCCAGCCGAAACACAGATACGCAGTATTTT. Its translation: CASRNTDTQYF.

This chain links TRBV5-6 with TRBJ2-1; perhaps TRBD1 as D (5 bases). Germline V gives CDR1 SGHDT, CDR2 YYEEEE. Between the trimmed V and J ends, which lost 4 bases and 8 bases, there was a span of 13 bases. This CDR3 has 13 amino acids. The chain's CDR3 is CASSRWGWDEQFF. The CDR3 DNA reads TGTGCCAGCAGCCGATGGGGCTGGGATGAGCAGTTCTTC.